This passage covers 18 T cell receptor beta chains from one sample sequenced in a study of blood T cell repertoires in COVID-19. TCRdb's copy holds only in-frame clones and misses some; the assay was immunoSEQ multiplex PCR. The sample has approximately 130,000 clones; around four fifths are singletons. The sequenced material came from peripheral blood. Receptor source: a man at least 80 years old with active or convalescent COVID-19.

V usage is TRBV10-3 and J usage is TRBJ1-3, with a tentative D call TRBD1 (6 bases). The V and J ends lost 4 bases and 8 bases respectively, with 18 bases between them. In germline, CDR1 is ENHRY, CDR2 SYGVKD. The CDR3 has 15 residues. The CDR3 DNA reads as TGTGCCATCAGTGGGACAGTGATTAAGAAAGACACCATATATTTT. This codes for CAISGTVIKKDTIYF.

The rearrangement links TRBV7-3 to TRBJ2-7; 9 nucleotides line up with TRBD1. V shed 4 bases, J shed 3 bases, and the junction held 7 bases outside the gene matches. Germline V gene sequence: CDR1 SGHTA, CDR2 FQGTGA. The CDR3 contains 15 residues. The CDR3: CASSSPDRGFYEQYF. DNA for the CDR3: TGTGCCAGCAGCTCGCCCGACAGGGGGTTCTACGAGCAGTACTTC. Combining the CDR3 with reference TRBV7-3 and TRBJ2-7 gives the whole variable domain GAGVSQTPSNKVTEKGKYVELRCDPISGHTALYWYRQSLGQGPEFLIYFQGTGAADDSGLPNDRFFAVRPEGSVSTLKIQRTERGDSAVYLCASSSPDRGFYEQYFGPGTRLTVT.

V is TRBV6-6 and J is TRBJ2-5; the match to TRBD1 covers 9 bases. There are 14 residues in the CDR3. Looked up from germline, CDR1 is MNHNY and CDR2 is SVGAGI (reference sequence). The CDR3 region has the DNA TGTGGGAGCGGTGGGACAGGGAAACAAGAGACCCAGTACTTC. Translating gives CGSGGTGKQETQYF.

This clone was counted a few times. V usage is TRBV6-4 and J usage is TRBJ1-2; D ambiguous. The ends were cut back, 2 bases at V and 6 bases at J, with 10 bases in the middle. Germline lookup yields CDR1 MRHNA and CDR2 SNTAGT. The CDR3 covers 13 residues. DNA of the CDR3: TGTGCCAGCAGTGACAAGGAGGGTAATGGCTACACCTTC. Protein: CASSDKEGNGYTF.

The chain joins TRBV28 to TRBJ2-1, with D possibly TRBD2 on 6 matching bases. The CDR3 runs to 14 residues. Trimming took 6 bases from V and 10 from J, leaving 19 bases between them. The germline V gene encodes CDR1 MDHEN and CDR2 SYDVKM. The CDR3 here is CASSDPGRGSEQFF. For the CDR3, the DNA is TGTGCCAGCAGCGACCCGGGACGGGGGTCGGAGCAGTTCTTC.

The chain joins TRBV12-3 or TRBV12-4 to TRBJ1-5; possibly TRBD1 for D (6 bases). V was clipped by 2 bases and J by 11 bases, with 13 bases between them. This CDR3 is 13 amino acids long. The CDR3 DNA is TGTGCCAGCAGTTTACAGGGCGAGGGGGCCCAGCATTTT. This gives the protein CASSLQGEGAQHF.

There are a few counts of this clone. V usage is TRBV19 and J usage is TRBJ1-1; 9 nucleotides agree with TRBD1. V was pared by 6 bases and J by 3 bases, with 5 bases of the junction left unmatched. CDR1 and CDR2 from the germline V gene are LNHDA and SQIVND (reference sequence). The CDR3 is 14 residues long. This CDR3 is CASSRTGADTEAFF. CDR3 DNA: TGTGCCAGTAGCCGGACAGGGGCCGACACTGAAGCTTTCTTT.

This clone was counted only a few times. The CDR3 bases are TGCGCCAGCAGCTCGAGCGGGGGGTTTGAGCAGTTCTTC. Protein sequence: CASSSSGGFEQFF. V and J are TRBV4-3 and TRBJ2-1, with TRBD2 matching 9 bases. The V gene's germline CDR1 is LGHNA and CDR2 YSLEER. This CDR3 comprises 13 residues. The V and J ends lost 5 bases and 9 bases, in that order; junction bases with no gene match: 5.

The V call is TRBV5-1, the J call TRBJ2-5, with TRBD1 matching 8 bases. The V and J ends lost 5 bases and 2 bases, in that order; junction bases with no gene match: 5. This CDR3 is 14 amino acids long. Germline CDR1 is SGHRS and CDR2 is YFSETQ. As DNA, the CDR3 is TGCGCCAGCAGACCAGGACAGGGACAAGAGACCCAGTACTTC. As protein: CASRPGQGQETQYF.

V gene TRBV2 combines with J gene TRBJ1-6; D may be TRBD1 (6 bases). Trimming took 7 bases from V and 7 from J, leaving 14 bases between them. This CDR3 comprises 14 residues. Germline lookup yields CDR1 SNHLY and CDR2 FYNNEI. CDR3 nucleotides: TGTGCCAGCATCCCGGGGGGGGGCAATTCACCCCTCCACTTT. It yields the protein CASIPGGGNSPLHF.

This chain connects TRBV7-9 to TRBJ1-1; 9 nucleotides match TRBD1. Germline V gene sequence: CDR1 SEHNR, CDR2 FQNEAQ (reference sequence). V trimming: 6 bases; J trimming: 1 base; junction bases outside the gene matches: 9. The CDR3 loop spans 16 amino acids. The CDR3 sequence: CASSQALGQGNTEAFF. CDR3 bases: TGTGCCAGCAGTCAAGCCTTGGGACAGGGGAACACTGAAGCTTTCTTT.

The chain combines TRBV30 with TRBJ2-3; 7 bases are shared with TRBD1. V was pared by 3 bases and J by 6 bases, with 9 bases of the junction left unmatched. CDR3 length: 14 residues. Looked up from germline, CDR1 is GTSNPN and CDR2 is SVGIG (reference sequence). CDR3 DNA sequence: TGTGCCTGGAGGGAGGACAGGAATGGGGATACGCAGTATTTT. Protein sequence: CAWREDRNGDTQYF.

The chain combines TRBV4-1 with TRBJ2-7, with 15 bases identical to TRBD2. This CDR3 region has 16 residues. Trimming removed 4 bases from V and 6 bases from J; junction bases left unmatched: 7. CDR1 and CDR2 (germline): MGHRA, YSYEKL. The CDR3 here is CASSLGLAGGLVEQYF. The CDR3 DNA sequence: TGCGCCAGCAGCCTCGGACTAGCGGGGGGGCTGGTCGAGCAGTACTTC.

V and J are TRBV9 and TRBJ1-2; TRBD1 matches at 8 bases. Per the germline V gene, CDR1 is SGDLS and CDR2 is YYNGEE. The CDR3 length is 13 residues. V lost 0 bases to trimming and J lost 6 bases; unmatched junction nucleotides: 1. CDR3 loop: CASSVGTGNGYTF. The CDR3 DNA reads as TGTGCCAGCAGCGTAGGGACAGGGAATGGCTACACCTTC.

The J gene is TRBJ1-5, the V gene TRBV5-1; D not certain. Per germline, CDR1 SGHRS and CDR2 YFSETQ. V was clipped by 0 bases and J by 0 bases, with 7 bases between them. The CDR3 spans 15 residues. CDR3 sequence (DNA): TGCGCCAGCAGCTTGGACAATTATAGCAATCAGCCCCAGCATTTT. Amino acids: CASSLDNYSNQPQHF.

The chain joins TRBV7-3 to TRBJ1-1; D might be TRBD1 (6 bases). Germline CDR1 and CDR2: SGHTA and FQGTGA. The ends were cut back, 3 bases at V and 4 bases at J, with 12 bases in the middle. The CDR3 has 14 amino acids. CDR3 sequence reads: CASSFGGASTEAFF. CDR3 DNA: TGTGCCAGCAGCTTTGGGGGCGCATCCACTGAAGCTTTCTTT.

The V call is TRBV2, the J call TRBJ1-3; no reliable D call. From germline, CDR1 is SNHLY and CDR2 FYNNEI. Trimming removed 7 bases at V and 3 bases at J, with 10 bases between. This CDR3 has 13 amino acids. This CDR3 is CASIDGFGNTIYF. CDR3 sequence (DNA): TGTGCCAGCATAGACGGGTTTGGAAACACCATATATTTT.

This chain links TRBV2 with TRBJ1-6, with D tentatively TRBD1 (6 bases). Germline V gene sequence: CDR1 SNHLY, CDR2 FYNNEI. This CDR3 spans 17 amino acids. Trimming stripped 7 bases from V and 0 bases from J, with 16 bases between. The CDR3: CASTQGHLNSYNSPLHF. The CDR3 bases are TGTGCCAGCACACAGGGCCACCTTAACTCCTATAATTCACCCCTCCACTTT.